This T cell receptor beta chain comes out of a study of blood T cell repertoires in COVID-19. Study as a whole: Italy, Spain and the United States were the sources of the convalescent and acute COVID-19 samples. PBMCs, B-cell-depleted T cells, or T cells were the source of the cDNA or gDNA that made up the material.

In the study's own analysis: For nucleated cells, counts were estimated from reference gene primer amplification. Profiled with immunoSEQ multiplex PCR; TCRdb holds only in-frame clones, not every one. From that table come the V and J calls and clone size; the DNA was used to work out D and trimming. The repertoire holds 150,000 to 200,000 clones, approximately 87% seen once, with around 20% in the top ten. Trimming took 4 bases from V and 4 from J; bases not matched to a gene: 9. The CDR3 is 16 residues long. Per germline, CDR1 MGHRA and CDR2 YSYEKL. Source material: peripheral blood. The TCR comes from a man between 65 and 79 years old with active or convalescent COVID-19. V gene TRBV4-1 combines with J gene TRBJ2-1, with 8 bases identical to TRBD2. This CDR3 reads CASSPTLAEGYNEQFF. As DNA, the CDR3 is TGCGCCAGCAGCCCAACACTAGCGGAGGGGTACAATGAGCAGTTCTTC.